In this sample, the clone carrying this TCR beta chain turned up a few times. This entry is derived from a study of cytomegalovirus exposure and HLA in healthy donors. The PCR ran on 60 Vbeta and 13 Jbeta primers. In the original processing: Among the unique TCR beta chains that a later analysis counted, about 86 million in all, 9.5 million to 11 million were shared. Sequencing was performed with immunoSEQ multiplex PCR; in TCRdb, only in-frame clones are kept and a portion is missing. The V and J calls and clone size are taken from that table; D and trimming were inferred from the DNA. The sample yields around 130,000 clones, about three quarters seen once. The V and J ends lost 4 bases and 3 bases, in that order; junction bases with no gene match: 9. Looked up from germline, CDR1 is MNHNS and CDR2 is SASEGT. The CDR3 extends over 15 amino acids.

V gene TRBV6-1 combines with J gene TRBJ2-7, with 7 bases identical to TRBD1. Sequencing was performed on PBMCs. This receptor was obtained from a woman in her thirties or forties in good health and CMV-seronegative. The CDR3 loop reads CASSVGHRGNYEQYF. The CDR3 bases are TGTGCCAGCAGTGTAGGCCACAGGGGCAACTACGAGCAGTACTTC.